Listed below are T cell receptor beta chains from one sample, sequenced in a study of blood T cell repertoires in COVID-19. Profiling relied on immunoSEQ multiplex PCR, and the TCRdb table lists in-frame clones only, not all of them. The sample has about 150,000 clones, about 83% seen once. The sequenced sample consisted of PBMCs or T cells enriched from blood (not recorded which). The receptors shown here come from a woman aged 45 to 65 who had been exposed to COVID-19. Each CDR3 is given with its conserved first and last residue. D genes are given only for firm matches. Not every row has a clone size; where given, it reads once, few, many or a size class.

j_call: TRBJ1-5
d_call: TRBD1
v_call: TRBV6-5
cdr3_length: 14
clone_size: .
cdr3_nt: TGTGCCAGCAGTCCGGACAGGGTGAATCAGCCCCAGCATTTT
cdr3_aa: CASSPDRVNQPQHF

j_call: TRBJ1-4
d_call: .
v_call: TRBV6-6
cdr3_length: 16
clone_size: .
cdr3_nt: TGTGCCAGCAGTTTGGACAGACTCGGGCCTAATGAAAAACTGTTTTTT
cdr3_aa: CASSLDRLGPNEKLFF

j_call: TRBJ1-3
d_call: .
v_call: TRBV19
cdr3_length: 15
clone_size: many
cdr3_nt: TGTGCCAGTACGACGAGGGCAAACTCTGGAAACACCATATATTTT
cdr3_aa: CASTTRANSGNTIYF

j_call: TRBJ2-3
d_call: TRBD2
v_call: TRBV6-4
cdr3_length: 14
clone_size: .
cdr3_nt: TGTGCCAGCAGCGTAGCGGGGGGCACAGATACGCAGTATTTT
cdr3_aa: CASSVAGGTDTQYF

j_call: TRBJ1-2
d_call: TRBD1
v_call: TRBV27
cdr3_length: 15
clone_size: .
cdr3_nt: TGTGCCAGCAGTTCCACCGGGACAGGGAACTATGGCTACACCTTC
cdr3_aa: CASSSTGTGNYGYTF

j_call: TRBJ2-1
d_call: .
v_call: TRBV10-3
cdr3_length: 13
clone_size: few
cdr3_nt: TGTGCCATCAGTGAGGTCCAGGGCAATGAGCAGTTCTTC
cdr3_aa: CAISEVQGNEQFF

j_call: TRBJ2-6
d_call: .
v_call: TRBV21-1
cdr3_length: 16
clone_size: .
cdr3_nt: .
cdr3_aa: CARIFGGGAGANVLTF

j_call: TRBJ1-5
d_call: .
v_call: TRBV19
cdr3_length: 14
clone_size: .
cdr3_nt: TGTGCCAGTAAGGAGGGTGGAGGCAATCAGCCCCAGCATTTT
cdr3_aa: CASKEGGGNQPQHF

j_call: TRBJ1-1
d_call: .
v_call: TRBV10-1
cdr3_length: 13
clone_size: .
cdr3_nt: TGCGCCAGCAGTGAGAGCGGGAACACTGAAGCTTTCTTT
cdr3_aa: CASSESGNTEAFF

j_call: TRBJ1-1
d_call: .
v_call: TRBV7-8
cdr3_length: 15
clone_size: once
cdr3_nt: TGTGCCAGCAGCCCAGGGATCTTCGATAACACTGAAGCTTTCTTT
cdr3_aa: CASSPGIFDNTEAFF

j_call: TRBJ1-1
d_call: .
v_call: TRBV10-3
cdr3_length: 13
clone_size: .
cdr3_nt: TGTGCCATCACGATGGACGGAGGGCCTGAAGCTTTCTTT
cdr3_aa: CAITMDGGPEAFF

j_call: TRBJ1-5
d_call: .
v_call: TRBV12-2
cdr3_length: 19
clone_size: .
cdr3_nt: TGTGCAAGTCGCTCCTACTCCCCGGACAGGGACTATAGCAATCAGCCCCAGCATTTT
cdr3_aa: CASRSYSPDRDYSNQPQHF

j_call: TRBJ2-7
d_call: TRBD2
v_call: TRBV7-6
cdr3_length: 14
clone_size: .
cdr3_nt: TGTGCCAGCAGCTCGCGGGGGACTACATACGAGCAGTACTTC
cdr3_aa: CASSSRGTTYEQYF

j_call: TRBJ1-3
d_call: .
v_call: TRBV4-2
cdr3_length: 16
clone_size: .
cdr3_nt: TGTGCCAGCAGCCAAGAGGCGGGGGGGGTTGGAAACACCATATATTTT
cdr3_aa: CASSQEAGGVGNTIYF

j_call: TRBJ2-7
d_call: TRBD1
v_call: TRBV27
cdr3_length: 15
clone_size: few
cdr3_nt: TGTGCCAGCAGTTTATCCTCCGGACAGGGCTACGAGCAGTACTTC
cdr3_aa: CASSLSSGQGYEQYF

j_call: TRBJ1-2
d_call: TRBD1
v_call: TRBV6-5
cdr3_length: 13
clone_size: .
cdr3_nt: TGTGCCAGCACCCGACAGGGATCAGGAGGCTACACCTTC
cdr3_aa: CASTRQGSGGYTF

j_call: TRBJ1-4
d_call: TRBD1
v_call: TRBV11-2
cdr3_length: 18
clone_size: .
cdr3_nt: TGTGCCAGCAGCCCTCATCGGGGGACAGGGAATATGGATGAAAAACTGTTTTTT
cdr3_aa: CASSPHRGTGNMDEKLFF

j_call: TRBJ2-1
d_call: TRBD2
v_call: TRBV5-1
cdr3_length: 14
clone_size: .
cdr3_nt: TGCGCCAGCAGCTTAGCGGGACCTCACAATGAGCAGTTCTTC
cdr3_aa: CASSLAGPHNEQFF

j_call: TRBJ2-7
d_call: TRBD1
v_call: TRBV4-3
cdr3_length: 15
clone_size: few
cdr3_nt: TGCGCCAGCAGCCCGGACAGGGGGCTATCATACGAGCAGTACTTC
cdr3_aa: CASSPDRGLSYEQYF

j_call: TRBJ1-6
d_call: .
v_call: TRBV6-5
cdr3_length: 15
clone_size: .
cdr3_nt: TGTGCCAGCAGTCGAGGGAGCTCCTATAATTCACCCCTCCACTTT
cdr3_aa: CASSRGSSYNSPLHF

j_call: TRBJ2-1
d_call: TRBD2
v_call: TRBV11-3
cdr3_length: 16
clone_size: .
cdr3_nt: TGTGCCAGCAGCCCCAAGACGGGACTAGAAAGGAGTGAGCAGTTCTTC
cdr3_aa: CASSPKTGLERSEQFF

j_call: TRBJ2-1
d_call: TRBD2
v_call: TRBV5-1
cdr3_length: 14
clone_size: .
cdr3_nt: TGCGCCAGCAGCTATGGGACTAGCTCAAATGAGCAGTTCTTC
cdr3_aa: CASSYGTSSNEQFF

j_call: TRBJ2-1
d_call: .
v_call: TRBV7-9
cdr3_length: 12
clone_size: few
cdr3_nt: TGTGCCAGCAGCCTCCTATACAATGAGCAGTTCTTC
cdr3_aa: CASSLLYNEQFF

j_call: TRBJ1-3
d_call: .
v_call: TRBV6-5
cdr3_length: 14
clone_size: many
cdr3_nt: TGTGCCAGCAGCCCCAGATTCTCTGGAAACACCATATATTTT
cdr3_aa: CASSPRFSGNTIYF

j_call: TRBJ2-3
d_call: TRBD1
v_call: TRBV19
cdr3_length: 12
clone_size: .
cdr3_nt: TGTGCCAGTGGACAGGGGAGAGATACGCAGTATTTT
cdr3_aa: CASGQGRDTQYF

j_call: TRBJ2-5
d_call: .
v_call: TRBV9
cdr3_length: 14
clone_size: .
cdr3_nt: TGTGCCAGCAGCGTAGTGGGGGGCCAAGAGACCCAGTACTTC
cdr3_aa: CASSVVGGQETQYF

j_call: TRBJ1-1
d_call: .
v_call: TRBV21-1
cdr3_length: 11
clone_size: .
cdr3_nt: TGTGCCAGCAGCACCGGGATCCAAGCTTTCTTT
cdr3_aa: CASSTGIQAFF

j_call: TRBJ1-2
d_call: .
v_call: TRBV27
cdr3_length: 14
clone_size: .
cdr3_nt: TGTGCCAGCAGTCTAAATCCGGGCACGGGGGGCTACACCTTC
cdr3_aa: CASSLNPGTGGYTF

j_call: TRBJ2-7
d_call: TRBD2
v_call: TRBV6-5
cdr3_length: 15
clone_size: .
cdr3_nt: TGTGCCAGCAGCCTCCCGAGCGGGAGGCCCTCGGGGCAGTACTTC
cdr3_aa: CASSLPSGRPSGQYF

j_call: TRBJ1-5
d_call: .
v_call: TRBV27
cdr3_length: 16
clone_size: .
cdr3_nt: TGTGCCAGCAGTCCCCTTTGGAGGGAGGGGGATCAGCCCCAGCATTTT
cdr3_aa: CASSPLWREGDQPQHF

j_call: TRBJ1-4
d_call: TRBD1
v_call: TRBV27
cdr3_length: 16
clone_size: .
cdr3_nt: TGTGCCAGCAGTTTTAAGAGGGGGCGGACTAATGAAAAACTGTTTTTT
cdr3_aa: CASSFKRGRTNEKLFF

j_call: TRBJ2-7
d_call: TRBD1
v_call: TRBV5-1
cdr3_length: 14
clone_size: .
cdr3_nt: TGCGCCAGCAGCTCCAGGGGGCCGACCTACGAGCAGTACTTC
cdr3_aa: CASSSRGPTYEQYF

j_call: TRBJ1-2
d_call: .
v_call: TRBV3-1/TRBV3-2
cdr3_length: 14
clone_size: .
cdr3_nt: TGTGCCAGCAGCCAACTGAGCCCTACCTATGGCTACACCTTC
cdr3_aa: CASSQLSPTYGYTF

j_call: TRBJ1-6
d_call: TRBD1
v_call: TRBV10-1
cdr3_length: 14
clone_size: .
cdr3_nt: TGCGCCAGCAGTACAGGGGCGGTTAATTCACCCCTCCACTTT
cdr3_aa: CASSTGAVNSPLHF

j_call: TRBJ2-2
d_call: .
v_call: TRBV19
cdr3_length: 15
clone_size: .
cdr3_nt: TGTGCCAGTAGTCCGGGACACTCGAACACCGGGGAGCTGTTTTTT
cdr3_aa: CASSPGHSNTGELFF

j_call: TRBJ1-2
d_call: TRBD1
v_call: TRBV10-2
cdr3_length: 15
clone_size: .
cdr3_nt: TGCGCCAGCAGCGCGAGACCGGGACAGTCCGATGGCTACACCTTC
cdr3_aa: CASSARPGQSDGYTF

j_call: TRBJ2-7
d_call: TRBD2
v_call: TRBV18
cdr3_length: 17
clone_size: once
cdr3_nt: TGTGCCAGCTCACCACCGGGGCTAGCGGGGGGCACCTACGAGCAGTACTTC
cdr3_aa: CASSPPGLAGGTYEQYF

j_call: TRBJ2-2
d_call: .
v_call: TRBV9
cdr3_length: 15
clone_size: .
cdr3_nt: TGTGCCAGCAGCGTACTGGACACGAACACCGGGGAGCTGTTTTTT
cdr3_aa: CASSVLDTNTGELFF

j_call: TRBJ1-1
d_call: TRBD1
v_call: TRBV2
cdr3_length: 14
clone_size: .
cdr3_nt: TGTGCCAGCAGAGGAGGGACAGGGAACACTGAAGCTTTCTTT
cdr3_aa: CASRGGTGNTEAFF

j_call: TRBJ1-6
d_call: .
v_call: TRBV19
cdr3_length: 17
clone_size: .
cdr3_nt: TGTGCCAGTAGTACGCAACAGGGAATCTCCTATAATTCACCCCTCCACTTT
cdr3_aa: CASSTQQGISYNSPLHF

j_call: TRBJ1-2
d_call: TRBD1
v_call: TRBV6-5
cdr3_length: 14
clone_size: .
cdr3_nt: TGTGCCAGCAGTTACGGGAGACAGGGCGGTGGCTACACCTTC
cdr3_aa: CASSYGRQGGGYTF

j_call: TRBJ1-2
d_call: TRBD1
v_call: TRBV12-3/TRBV12-4
cdr3_length: 13
clone_size: .
cdr3_nt: TGTGCCAGCACTCCGACAGGGAGGTATGGCTACACCTTC
cdr3_aa: CASTPTGRYGYTF

j_call: TRBJ1-4
d_call: TRBD1
v_call: TRBV30
cdr3_length: 14
clone_size: .
cdr3_nt: TGTGCCTGGGACCGGGGACAGTCTAATGAAAAACTGTTTTTT
cdr3_aa: CAWDRGQSNEKLFF

j_call: TRBJ2-1
d_call: TRBD2
v_call: TRBV9
cdr3_length: 16
clone_size: .
cdr3_nt: TGTGCCAGCAGCGTAGGGCCCAGCGGGAGGGACAATGAGCAGTTCTTC
cdr3_aa: CASSVGPSGRDNEQFF

j_call: TRBJ2-7
d_call: TRBD1
v_call: TRBV12-3/TRBV12-4
cdr3_length: 13
clone_size: .
cdr3_nt: TGTGCCAGCAGTCTGAGTCAGGGGGCCGAGCAGTACTTC
cdr3_aa: CASSLSQGAEQYF

j_call: TRBJ2-5
d_call: TRBD2
v_call: TRBV19
cdr3_length: 16
clone_size: .
cdr3_nt: TGTGCCAGTAGTCAGACTAGCGGGGGAGGAAGAGAGACCCAGTACTTC
cdr3_aa: CASSQTSGGGRETQYF

j_call: TRBJ2-2
d_call: TRBD2
v_call: TRBV27
cdr3_length: 15
clone_size: .
cdr3_nt: TGTGCCAGCAGAACGGGACTAGCGGGAAACGGGGAGCTGTTTTTT
cdr3_aa: CASRTGLAGNGELFF